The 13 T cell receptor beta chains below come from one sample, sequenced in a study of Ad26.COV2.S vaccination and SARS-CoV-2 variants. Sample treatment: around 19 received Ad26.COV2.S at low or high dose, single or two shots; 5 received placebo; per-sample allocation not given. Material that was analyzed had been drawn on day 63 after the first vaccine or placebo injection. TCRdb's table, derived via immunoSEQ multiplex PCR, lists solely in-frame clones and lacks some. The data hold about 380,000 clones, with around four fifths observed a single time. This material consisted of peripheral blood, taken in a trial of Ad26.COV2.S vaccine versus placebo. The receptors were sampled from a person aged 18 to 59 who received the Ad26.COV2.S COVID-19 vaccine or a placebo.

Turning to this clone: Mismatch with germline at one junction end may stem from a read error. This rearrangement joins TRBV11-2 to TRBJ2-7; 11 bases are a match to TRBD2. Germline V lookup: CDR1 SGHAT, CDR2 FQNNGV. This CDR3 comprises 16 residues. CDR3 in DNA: TGTGCCAGCAGCTTGGAACTAGCGGGAGCTGTTTACGGGCAGTACTTC. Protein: CASSLELAGAVYGQYF.

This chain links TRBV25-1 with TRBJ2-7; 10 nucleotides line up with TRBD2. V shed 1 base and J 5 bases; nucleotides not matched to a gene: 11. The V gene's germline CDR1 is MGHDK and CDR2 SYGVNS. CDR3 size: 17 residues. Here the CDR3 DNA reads TGTGCCAGCAGTGAATCCCGAGCTAGCGGGAGTACCAACGAGCAGTACTTC. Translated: CASSESRASGSTNEQYF.

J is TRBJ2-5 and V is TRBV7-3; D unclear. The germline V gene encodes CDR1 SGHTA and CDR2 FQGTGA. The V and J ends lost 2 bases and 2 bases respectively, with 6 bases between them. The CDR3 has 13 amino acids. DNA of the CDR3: TGTGCCAGCAGCTTATTCACACAAGAGACCCAGTACTTC. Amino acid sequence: CASSLFTQETQYF.

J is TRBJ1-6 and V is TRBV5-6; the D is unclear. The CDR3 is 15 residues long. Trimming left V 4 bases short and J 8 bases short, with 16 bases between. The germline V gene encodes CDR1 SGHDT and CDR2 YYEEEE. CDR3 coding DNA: TGTGCCAGCAGCGCCCGGAAACCCCTTTATTCACCCCTCCACTTT. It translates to CASSARKPLYSPLHF.

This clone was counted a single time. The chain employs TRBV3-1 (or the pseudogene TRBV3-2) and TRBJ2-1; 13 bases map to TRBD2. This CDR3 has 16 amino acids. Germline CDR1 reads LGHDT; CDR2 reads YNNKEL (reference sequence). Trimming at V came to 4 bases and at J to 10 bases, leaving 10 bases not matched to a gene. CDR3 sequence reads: CASSPQPGLAGYEQFF. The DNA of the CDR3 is TGTGCCAGCAGCCCACAACCGGGACTAGCGGGATACGAGCAGTTCTTC.

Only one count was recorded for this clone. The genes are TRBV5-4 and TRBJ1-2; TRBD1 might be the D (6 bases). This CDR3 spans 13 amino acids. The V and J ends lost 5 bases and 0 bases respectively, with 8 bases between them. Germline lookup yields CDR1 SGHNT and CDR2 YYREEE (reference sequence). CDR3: CASRAGANYGYTF. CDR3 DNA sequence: TGTGCCAGCAGGGCAGGGGCTAACTATGGCTACACCTTC.

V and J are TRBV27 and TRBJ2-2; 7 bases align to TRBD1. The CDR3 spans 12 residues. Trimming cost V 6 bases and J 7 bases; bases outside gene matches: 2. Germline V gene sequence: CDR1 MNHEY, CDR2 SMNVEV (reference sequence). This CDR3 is CASRRGLGELFF. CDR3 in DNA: TGTGCCAGCAGAAGGGGGCTCGGGGAGCTGTTTTTT.

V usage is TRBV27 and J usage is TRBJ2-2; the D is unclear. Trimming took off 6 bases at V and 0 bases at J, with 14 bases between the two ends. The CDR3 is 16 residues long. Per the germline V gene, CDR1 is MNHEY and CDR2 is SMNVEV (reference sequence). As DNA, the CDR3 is TGTGCCAGCAGGGTCCTCGCCGTGACGAACACCGGGGAGCTGTTTTTT. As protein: CASRVLAVTNTGELFF.

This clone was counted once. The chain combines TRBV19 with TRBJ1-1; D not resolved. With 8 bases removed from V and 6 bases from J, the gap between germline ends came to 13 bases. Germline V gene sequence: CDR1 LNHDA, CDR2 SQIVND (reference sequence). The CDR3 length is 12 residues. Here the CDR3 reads CASGVEVPEAFF. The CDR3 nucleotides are TGTGCCAGTGGGGTGGAGGTCCCTGAAGCTTTCTTT.

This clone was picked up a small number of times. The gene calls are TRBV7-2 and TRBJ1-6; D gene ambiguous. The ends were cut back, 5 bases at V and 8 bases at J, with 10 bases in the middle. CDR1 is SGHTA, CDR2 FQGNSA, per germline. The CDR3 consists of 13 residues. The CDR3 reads CASSPQADSPLHF. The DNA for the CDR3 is TGTGCCAGCAGCCCGCAGGCGGATTCACCCCTCCACTTT.

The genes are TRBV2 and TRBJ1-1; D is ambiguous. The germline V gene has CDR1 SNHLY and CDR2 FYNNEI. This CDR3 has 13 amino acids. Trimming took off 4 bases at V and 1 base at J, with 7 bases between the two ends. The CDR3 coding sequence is TGTGCCAGCAGTGTCCAGAGGAACACTGAAGCTTTCTTT. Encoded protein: CASSVQRNTEAFF.

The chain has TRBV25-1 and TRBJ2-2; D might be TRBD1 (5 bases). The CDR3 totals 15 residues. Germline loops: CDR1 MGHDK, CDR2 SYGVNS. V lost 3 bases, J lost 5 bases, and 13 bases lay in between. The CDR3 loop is CASSDLRGLTGELFF. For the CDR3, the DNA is TGTGCCAGCAGTGATCTTAGGGGTCTTACCGGGGAGCTGTTTTTT.

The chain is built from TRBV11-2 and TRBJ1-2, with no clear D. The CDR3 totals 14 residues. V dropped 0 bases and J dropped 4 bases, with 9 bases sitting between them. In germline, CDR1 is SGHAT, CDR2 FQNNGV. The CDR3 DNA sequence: TGTGCCAGCAGCTTAGATCTACTGACCTATGGCTACACCTTC. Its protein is CASSLDLLTYGYTF.